This TCR beta chain was documented in a study of blood T cell repertoires in COVID-19. Study as a whole: Spain, Italy and the United States supplied samples that represented acute and convalescent COVID-19. T cells, B-cell-depleted T cells, or PBMCs supplied cDNA or gDNA.

Trimming at V came to 6 bases and at J to 0 bases, leaving 4 bases not matched to a gene. Germline V gene sequence: CDR1 MNHEY, CDR2 SVGAGI. The CDR3 runs 14 residues. In the original analysis: For nucleated cells, counts were estimated from reference gene primer amplification. The protocol was immunoSEQ multiplex PCR, while the TCRdb copy is restricted to in-frame clones and leaves out a portion. V, J and clone size are taken as reported in that table, and D and trimming were inferred from the DNA itself. Here the sample spans roughly 570,000 clones, 85% to 90% being singletons. The Seattle patients, enrolled during active infection, were followed longitudinally. Points on this clone: This sample includes further DNA sequences coding for the same CDR3.

The V gene is TRBV6-5, the J gene TRBJ1-1, with 7 positions matching TRBD1. The clonotype was recovered from a woman in her 50s with COVID-19, enrolled during active disease. Sample: peripheral blood. CDR3 bases: TGTGCCAGCAGGCGACAGGGAGTGAACACTGAAGCTTTCTTT. Residues: CASRRQGVNTEAFF.